Following are 18 T cell receptor beta chains from one sample sequenced in a study of blood T cell repertoires in COVID-19. Libraries were prepared by immunoSEQ multiplex PCR; TCRdb keeps only in-frame clonotypes and omits some of them. The table has some 100,000 clones, 87% seen once. The source material was peripheral blood. All receptors come from a human donor in a cohort sampled during active COVID-19.

The chain employs TRBV19 and TRBJ1-1; 9 bases line up with TRBD1. CDR1 is LNHDA and CDR2 is SQIVND in the germline V gene (reference sequence). J gave up 1 base and V 5 bases, and 5 bases lay outside the gene matches. The CDR3 sequence is 15 residues long. CDR3 DNA sequence: TGTGCCAGTAGTCCTAGGACAGGGGCGAACACTGAAGCTTTCTTT. Translated, it gives CASSPRTGANTEAFF.

This chain links TRBV29-1 with TRBJ1-6; 7 bases align to TRBD1. Germline V gene data show CDR1 as SQVTM and CDR2 as ANQGSEA. There are 16 residues in the CDR3. V was pared by 6 bases and J by 2 bases, with 10 bases of the junction left unmatched. This CDR3 reads CSVPPDRDAYNSPLHF. The CDR3 nucleotides are TGCAGCGTCCCCCCCGACAGGGATGCCTATAATTCACCCCTCCACTTT.

CDR3 bases: TGTGCCAGCAGCTTAGCCGGACGGGAATACGAGCAGTACTTC. This codes for CASSLAGREYEQYF. The rearrangement links TRBV7-6 to TRBJ2-7; D may be TRBD2 (5 bases). Germline V CDR1 and CDR2: SGHVS, FNYEAQ. The CDR3 has 14 amino acids. The V and J ends lost 0 bases and 4 bases respectively, with 10 bases between them.

The chain has TRBV15 and TRBJ2-1, with D perhaps TRBD2 (5 bases). The CDR3 contains 14 residues. V lost 8 bases to trimming and J lost 0 bases, with 11 bases between them. Germline-derived CDR1 and CDR2 are LNHNV and YYDKDF (reference sequence). The CDR3 spells CATRAEGSYNEQFF. In nucleotides, the CDR3 is TGTGCCACCCGGGCTGAGGGCTCCTACAATGAGCAGTTCTTC.

V is TRBV5-8 and J is TRBJ2-3, with 9 bases identical to TRBD1. Per the germline V gene, CDR1 is SGHTS and CDR2 is YDEGEE. V was pared by 2 bases and J by 0 bases, with 7 bases of the junction left unmatched. This CDR3 contains 17 residues. The CDR3 loop reads CASSLGTGRGSTDTQYF. CDR3 nucleotides: TGTGCCAGCAGCTTAGGGACAGGGCGCGGTAGCACAGATACGCAGTATTTT.

This clone came up a few times. CDR3 amino acids: CASSLVTGGTTGELFF. CDR3 coding DNA: TGCGCCAGCAGCTTGGTGACAGGGGGGACCACCGGGGAGCTGTTTTTT. This rearrangement joins TRBV5-1 to TRBJ2-2, with 9 bases fitting TRBD1. V dropped 0 bases and J dropped 4; count of bases not matched to a gene: 4. Looked up from germline, CDR1 is SGHRS and CDR2 is YFSETQ. CDR3 length: 16 amino acids. Filled out from reference TRBV5-1 and TRBJ2-2, the complete variable domain reads KAGVTQTPRYLIKTRGQQVTLSCSPISGHRSVSWYQQTPGQGLQFLFEYFSETQRNKGNFPGRFSGRQFSNSRSEMNVSTLELGDSALYLCASSLVTGGTTGELFFGEGSRLTVL.

The CDR3 spells CASSANSNTGELFF. The DNA of the CDR3 is TGTGCCAGCAGCGCGAATTCGAACACCGGGGAGCTGTTTTTT. The chain is built from TRBV11-2 and TRBJ2-2; no definite D call. Trimming removed 5 bases at V and 0 bases at J, with 7 bases between. Germline V CDR1 and CDR2: SGHAT, FQNNGV. The CDR3 consists of 14 residues.

This clone was counted many times. The chain joins TRBV5-4 to TRBJ2-2; weak D call: TRBD2 (6 bases). The V gene lost 5 bases and the J gene lost 6 bases, with 26 bases spanning the gap. The CDR3 is 18 amino acids. CDR1 and CDR2 (germline): SGHNT, YYREEE (reference sequence). CDR3 coding DNA: TGTGCCAGCAGGAAATTGGCCCCTACGCGGGGATCGGCCGGGGAGCTGTTTTTT. This translates into CASRKLAPTRGSAGELFF.

The rearrangement uses TRBV6-5 and TRBJ2-4; D perhaps matches TRBD1 (6 bases). The germline CDR1 and CDR2 sequences are MNHEY and SVGAGI. There are 13 residues in the CDR3. Trimming removed 7 bases at V and 6 bases at J, with 13 bases between. CDR3 coding DNA: TGTGCCAGCATCAGTCCAGGGGTAAACATTCAGTACTTC. Translation gives CASISPGVNIQYF.

This sequence joins TRBV5-1 and TRBJ2-1; the D gene is possibly TRBD1 (6 bases). This CDR3 contains 16 residues. V shed 4 bases and J shed 1 base, with 15 bases lying between them. Germline V gene lookup returns CDR1 SGHRS and CDR2 YFSETQ. The CDR3 DNA reads TGCGCCAGCAGCACAAACAGGGACCGGTCCTACAATGAGCAGTTCTTC. This translates into CASSTNRDRSYNEQFF. The full variable domain, completed using reference TRBV5-1 and TRBJ2-1, is KAGVTQTPRYLIKTRGQQVTLSCSPISGHRSVSWYQQTPGQGLQFLFEYFSETQRNKGNFPGRFSGRQFSNSRSEMNVSTLELGDSALYLCASSTNRDRSYNEQFFGPGTRLTVL.

Note on this clone: Other DNA sequences in this sample translate to the same CDR3. The gene calls are TRBV5-1 and TRBJ2-7, with 14 bases identical to TRBD2. Germline V gene sequence: CDR1 SGHRS, CDR2 YFSETQ. There are 17 residues in the CDR3. V lost 4 bases, J lost 0 bases, and 6 bases stayed unmatched. The CDR3 is CASSTGLAGGLSYEQYF. The CDR3 DNA sequence: TGCGCCAGCAGCACCGGACTAGCGGGAGGCCTCTCCTACGAGCAGTACTTC.

This clone was observed a few times. The chain recombines TRBV4-2 with TRBJ2-7; 7 bases line up with TRBD2. Germline lookup yields CDR1 LGHNA and CDR2 YNFKEQ. The CDR3 extends over 19 amino acids. After removal of 0 bases from V and 5 bases from J, the junction contained 19 bases not matched to a gene. The CDR3 DNA is TGTGCCAGCAGCCAAGAGTGGGGTAAGAGTGCAGCGGGGTTTCACGAGCAGTACTTC. This gives the protein CASSQEWGKSAAGFHEQYF.

This chain connects TRBV5-1 to TRBJ1-2, with 12 bases that match TRBD1. Germline V gene lookup returns CDR1 SGHRS and CDR2 YFSETQ. The length of the CDR3 is 15 residues. The V gene end was trimmed by 2 bases and the J gene end by 8 bases; junction bases not matched to a gene: 7. CDR3 sequence (DNA): TGCGCCAGCAGCTTAATGGGACAGGGGGCGCAGGGCTACACCTTC. This encodes CASSLMGQGAQGYTF.

The chain recombines TRBV28 with TRBJ2-5; perhaps TRBD1 as D (6 bases). The CDR3 is made up of 15 amino acids. The germline V gene has CDR1 MDHEN and CDR2 SYDVKM. V was pared by 4 bases and J by 2 bases, with 14 bases between. The CDR3 DNA follows: TGTGCCAGCAGTTCCTTGACAGGCCTACAAGAGACCCAGTACTTC. It translates to CASSSLTGLQETQYF.

V usage is TRBV30 and J usage is TRBJ2-1, with D possibly being TRBD2 (7 bases). The V gene's germline CDR1 is GTSNPN and CDR2 SVGIG (reference sequence). V gave up 2 bases and J gave up 0 bases, with 17 bases separating them. The CDR3 is made up of 17 amino acids. The CDR3 sequence is CAWSPWGGGSSYNEQFF. Here the CDR3 DNA reads TGTGCCTGGAGTCCCTGGGGGGGCGGGAGCTCCTACAATGAGCAGTTCTTC.

V usage is TRBV28 and J usage is TRBJ2-1, with a possible D match to TRBD1 (5 bases). The CDR3 consists of 14 residues. The germline gives CDR1 MDHEN, CDR2 SYDVKM. V dropped 1 base and J dropped 6 bases, with 10 bases sitting between them. CDR3 in DNA: TGTGCCAGCAGTTTATACGGGCAGGGCAATGAGCAGTTCTTC. This sequence encodes CASSLYGQGNEQFF.

The chain has TRBV10-3 and TRBJ1-6; TRBD1 matches 7 bases. The CDR3 runs 12 residues. V shed 6 bases and J 7 bases; nucleotides not matched to a gene: 0. CDR1 is ENHRY, CDR2 SYGVKD, per germline. The CDR3, as DNA: TGTGCCATCAGGACAGGGAATTCACCCCTCCACTTT. It is translated as CAIRTGNSPLHF.

Here the CDR3 DNA reads TGTGCCGGCACACCCCCGGGGGGCGACTATGGCTACACCTTC. Protein sequence: CAGTPPGGDYGYTF. V gene TRBV7-9 combines with J gene TRBJ1-2; D may be TRBD1 (6 bases). Germline CDR1 and CDR2: SEHNR and FQNEAQ (reference sequence). V was pared by 11 bases and J by 3 bases, with 19 bases between. The CDR3 covers 14 residues.